Sequencing of this T cell receptor (beta chain) was carried out in a study of blood T cell repertoires in COVID-19. Study-level information: The cDNA or gDNA used as material had been derived from T cells, B-cell-depleted T cells, or PBMCs.

Germline-derived CDR1 and CDR2 are SGHDN and FVKESK. CDR3 length: 13 amino acids. V was pared by 4 bases and J by 1 base, with 7 bases between. In its sample, this clone was seen once. Seattle's cohort entered during active infection and was followed longitudinally. Per the original data handling: Scientists estimated how many nucleated cells there were by amplifying reference gene primers. Using immunoSEQ multiplex PCR, the repertoire was profiled, and TCRdb retains in-frame clones only, with some absent. The V and J calls and the clone size are those of that table, but D and trimming were determined from the DNA. The repertoire holds some 250,000 clones, approximately 87% seen once, with about 12% in the top ten.

Source material: peripheral blood. This TCR was recovered from a woman under 40 with COVID-19, enrolled during active disease. This chain connects TRBV14 to TRBJ1-1; D remains unclear. The CDR3 region has the DNA TGTGCCAGCAGCCTTTACACGAACACTGAAGCTTTCTTT. It codes for CASSLYTNTEAFF.